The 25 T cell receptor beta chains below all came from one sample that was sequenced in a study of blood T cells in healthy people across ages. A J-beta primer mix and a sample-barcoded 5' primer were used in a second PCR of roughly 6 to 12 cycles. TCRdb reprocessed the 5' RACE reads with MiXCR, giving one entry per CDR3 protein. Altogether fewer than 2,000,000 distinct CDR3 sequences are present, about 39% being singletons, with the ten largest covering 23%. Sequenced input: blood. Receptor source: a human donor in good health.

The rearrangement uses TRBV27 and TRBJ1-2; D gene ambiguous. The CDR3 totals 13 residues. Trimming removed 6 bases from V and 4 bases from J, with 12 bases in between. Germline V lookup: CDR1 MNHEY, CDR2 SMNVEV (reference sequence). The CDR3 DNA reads TGTGCCAGCAGCACTTTGGGCACCTATGGCTACACCTTC. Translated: CASSTLGTYGYTF.

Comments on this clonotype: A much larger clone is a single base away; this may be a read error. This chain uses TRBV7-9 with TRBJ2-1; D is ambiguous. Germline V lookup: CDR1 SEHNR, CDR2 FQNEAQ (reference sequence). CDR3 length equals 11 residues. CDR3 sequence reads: CSSSFHNEQFF. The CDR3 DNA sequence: TGTTCCAGCAGCTTCCACAATGAGCAGTTCTTC.

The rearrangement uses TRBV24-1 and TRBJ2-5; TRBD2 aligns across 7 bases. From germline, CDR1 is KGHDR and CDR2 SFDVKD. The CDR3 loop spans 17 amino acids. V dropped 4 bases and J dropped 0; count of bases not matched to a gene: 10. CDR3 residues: CATSEVGSGVDQETQYF. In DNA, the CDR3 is TGTGCCACCAGTGAGGTAGGCAGCGGGGTAGACCAAGAGACCCAGTACTTC.

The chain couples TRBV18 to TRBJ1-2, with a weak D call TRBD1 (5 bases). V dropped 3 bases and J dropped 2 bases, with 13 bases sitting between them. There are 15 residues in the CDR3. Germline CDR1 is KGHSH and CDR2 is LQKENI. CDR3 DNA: TGTGCCAGCTCACCCTCATTAGGGGACAACTATGGCTACACCTTC. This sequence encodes CASSPSLGDNYGYTF.

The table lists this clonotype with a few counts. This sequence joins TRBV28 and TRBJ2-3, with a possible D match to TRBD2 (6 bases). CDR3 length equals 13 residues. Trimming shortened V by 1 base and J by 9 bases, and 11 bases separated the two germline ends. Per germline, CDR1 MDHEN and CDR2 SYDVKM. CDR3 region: CASSLSRGITQYF. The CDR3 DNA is TGTGCCAGCAGTTTATCACGGGGGATAACGCAGTATTTT.

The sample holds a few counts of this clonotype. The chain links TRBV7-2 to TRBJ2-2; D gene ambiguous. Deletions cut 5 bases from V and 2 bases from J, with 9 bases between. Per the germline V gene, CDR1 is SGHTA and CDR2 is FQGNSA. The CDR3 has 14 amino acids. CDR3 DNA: TGTGCCAGCAGCACAAAAGTAAACACCGGGGAGCTGTTTTTT. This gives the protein CASSTKVNTGELFF.

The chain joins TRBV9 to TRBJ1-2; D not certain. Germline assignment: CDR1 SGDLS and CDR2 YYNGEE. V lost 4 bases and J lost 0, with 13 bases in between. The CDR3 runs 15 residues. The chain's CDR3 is CASSPRGATNYGYTF. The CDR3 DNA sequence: TGTGCCAGCAGCCCTCGGGGAGCAACTAACTATGGCTACACCTTC.

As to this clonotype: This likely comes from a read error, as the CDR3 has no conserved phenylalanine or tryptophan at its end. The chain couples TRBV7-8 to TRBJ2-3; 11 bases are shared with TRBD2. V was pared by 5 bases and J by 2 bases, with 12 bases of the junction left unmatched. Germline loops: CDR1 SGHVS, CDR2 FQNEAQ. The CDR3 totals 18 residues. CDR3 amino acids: CASSLFGELAGDTDTQYS. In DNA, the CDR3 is TGTGCCAGCAGCCTATTTGGGGAACTAGCGGGGGACACAGATACGCAGTATTCT.

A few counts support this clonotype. The DNA of the CDR3 is TGCAGTGCTAGGGAGAGGGACAGTATTTATGGCTACACCTTC. This encodes CSARERDSIYGYTF. V gene TRBV20-1 combines with J gene TRBJ1-2, with 7 bases identical to TRBD1. V lost 3 bases and J lost 5; bases outside the gene matches: 9. Looked up from germline, CDR1 is DFQATT and CDR2 is SNEGSKA (reference sequence). The CDR3 covers 14 residues.

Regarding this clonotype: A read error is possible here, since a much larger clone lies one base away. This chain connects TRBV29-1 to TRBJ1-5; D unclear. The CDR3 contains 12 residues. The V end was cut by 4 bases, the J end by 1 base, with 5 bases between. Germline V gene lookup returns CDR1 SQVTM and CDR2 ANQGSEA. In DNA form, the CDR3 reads TGCAGCGTTGGGGAGAGCAATCAGCCCCAGCATTTT. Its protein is CSVGESNQPQHF.

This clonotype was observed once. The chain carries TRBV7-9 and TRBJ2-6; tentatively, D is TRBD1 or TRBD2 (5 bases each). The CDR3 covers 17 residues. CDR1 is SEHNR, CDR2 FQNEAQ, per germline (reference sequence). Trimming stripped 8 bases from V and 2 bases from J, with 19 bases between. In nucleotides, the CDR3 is TGTGCCAGCGCCGCCCCGGGACCGGGCCCTGGGGCCAACGTCCTGACTTTC. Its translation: CASAAPGPGPGANVLTF.

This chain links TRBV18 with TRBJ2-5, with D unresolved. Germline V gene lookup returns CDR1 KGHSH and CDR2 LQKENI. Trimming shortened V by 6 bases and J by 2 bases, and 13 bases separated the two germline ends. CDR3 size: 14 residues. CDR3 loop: CASSPTLGQETQYF. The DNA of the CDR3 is TGTGCCAGCTCGCCGACTCTAGGTCAAGAGACCCAGTACTTC.

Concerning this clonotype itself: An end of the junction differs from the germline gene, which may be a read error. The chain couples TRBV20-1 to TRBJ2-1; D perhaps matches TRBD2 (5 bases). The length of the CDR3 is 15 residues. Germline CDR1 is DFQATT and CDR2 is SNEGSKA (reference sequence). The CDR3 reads CSTRDHASSYNEQFF. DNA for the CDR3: TGCAGTACTAGAGATCACGCTAGCTCCTACAATGAGCAGTTCTTC.

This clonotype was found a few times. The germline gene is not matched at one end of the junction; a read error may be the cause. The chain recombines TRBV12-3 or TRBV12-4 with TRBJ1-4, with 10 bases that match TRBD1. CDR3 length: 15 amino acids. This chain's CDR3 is CASSRHGTGEGKPFF. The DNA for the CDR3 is TGTGCCAGCAGTCGTCACGGGACAGGGGAGGGAAAACCGTTTTTT.

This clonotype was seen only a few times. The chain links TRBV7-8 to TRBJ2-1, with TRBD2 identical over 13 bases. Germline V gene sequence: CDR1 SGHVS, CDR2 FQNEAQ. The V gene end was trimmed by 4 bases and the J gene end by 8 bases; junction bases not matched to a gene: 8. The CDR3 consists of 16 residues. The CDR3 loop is CASSSGTSGALHEQFF. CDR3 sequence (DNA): TGTGCCAGCAGCTCCGGGACTAGCGGGGCACTACATGAGCAGTTCTTC.

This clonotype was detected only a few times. The CDR3 spells CASSLTNNQPQHF. CDR3 DNA: TGTGCCAGCAGTTTAACGAACAATCAGCCCCAGCATTTT. V gene TRBV27 combines with J gene TRBJ1-5; D gene ambiguous. The length of the CDR3 is 13 residues. CDR1 and CDR2 (germline): MNHEY, SMNVEV (reference sequence). V was clipped by 2 bases and J by 3 bases, with 5 bases between them.

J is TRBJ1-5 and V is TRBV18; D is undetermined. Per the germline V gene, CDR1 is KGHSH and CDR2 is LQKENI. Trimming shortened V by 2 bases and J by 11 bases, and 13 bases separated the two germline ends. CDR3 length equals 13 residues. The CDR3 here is CASSPGRVEAQHF. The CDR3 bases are TGTGCCAGCTCACCAGGGAGGGTGGAAGCCCAGCATTTT.

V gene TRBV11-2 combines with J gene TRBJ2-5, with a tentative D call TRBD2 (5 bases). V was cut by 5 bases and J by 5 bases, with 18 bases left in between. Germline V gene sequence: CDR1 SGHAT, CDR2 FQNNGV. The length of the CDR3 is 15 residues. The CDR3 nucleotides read TGTGCCAGCAGCCCCATCGGGGTATTGGGGGAGACCCAGTACTTC. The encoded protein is CASSPIGVLGETQYF.

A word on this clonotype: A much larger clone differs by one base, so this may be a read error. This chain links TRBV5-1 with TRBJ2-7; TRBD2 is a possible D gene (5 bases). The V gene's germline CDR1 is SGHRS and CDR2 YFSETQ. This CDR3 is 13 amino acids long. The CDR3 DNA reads TGCGCCGGCAGCTTGGAGGATTCCTACGAGCAGTACTTC. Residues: CAGSLEDSYEQYF.

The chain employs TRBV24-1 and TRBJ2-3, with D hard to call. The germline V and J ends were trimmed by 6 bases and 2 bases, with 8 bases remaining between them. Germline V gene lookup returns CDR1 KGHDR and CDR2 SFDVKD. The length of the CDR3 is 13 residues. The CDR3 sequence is CATSSPYTDTQYF. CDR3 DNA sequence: TGTGCCACCAGTTCTCCCTACACAGATACGCAGTATTTT.

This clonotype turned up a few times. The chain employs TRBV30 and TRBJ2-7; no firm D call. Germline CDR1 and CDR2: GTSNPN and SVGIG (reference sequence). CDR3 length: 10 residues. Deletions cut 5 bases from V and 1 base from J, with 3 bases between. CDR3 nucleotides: TGTGCCTGGGGTTCCTACGAGCAGTACTTC. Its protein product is CAWGSYEQYF.

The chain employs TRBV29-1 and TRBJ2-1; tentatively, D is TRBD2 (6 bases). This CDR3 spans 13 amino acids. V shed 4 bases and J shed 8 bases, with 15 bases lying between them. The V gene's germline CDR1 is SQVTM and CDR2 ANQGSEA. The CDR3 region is CSVVGTPRDEQFF. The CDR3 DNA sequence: TGCAGCGTTGTAGGGACTCCTCGGGATGAGCAGTTCTTC.

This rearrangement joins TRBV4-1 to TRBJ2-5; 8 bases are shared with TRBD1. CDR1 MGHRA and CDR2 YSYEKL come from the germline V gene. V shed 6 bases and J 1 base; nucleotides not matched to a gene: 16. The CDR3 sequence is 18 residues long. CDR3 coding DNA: TGCGCCAGCAGTCAGGCATTTCAGGGGGCCGGGGGCCAAGAGACCCAGTACTTC. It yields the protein CASSQAFQGAGGQETQYF.

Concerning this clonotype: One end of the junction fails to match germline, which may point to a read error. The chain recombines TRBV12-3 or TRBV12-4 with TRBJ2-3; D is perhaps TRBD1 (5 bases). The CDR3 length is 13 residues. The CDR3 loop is CASTRVPTDAQYF. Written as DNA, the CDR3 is TGTGCCAGCACCCGGGTTCCGACAGATGCGCAGTATTTT.

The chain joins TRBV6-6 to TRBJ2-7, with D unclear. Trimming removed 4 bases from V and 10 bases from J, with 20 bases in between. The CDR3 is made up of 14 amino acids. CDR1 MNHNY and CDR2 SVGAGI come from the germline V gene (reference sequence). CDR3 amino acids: CASSSDRDRDTQYF. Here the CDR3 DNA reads TGTGCCAGCAGTTCAGACCGAGATCGCGATACCCAGTACTTC.